These T cell receptor beta chains were read from a single sample in a study of blood T cell repertoires in COVID-19. TCRdb's table, derived via immunoSEQ multiplex PCR, lists solely in-frame clones and lacks some. The sample has about 130,000 clones, approximately 84% seen once. Sequencing input: peripheral blood. All receptors come from a human donor in a cohort sampled during active COVID-19. CDR3s leave out the opening cysteine and the closing phenylalanine or tryptophan.

TRBJ1-5	TRBV14	ASSQKGAGQPQH
TRBJ2-3	TRBV5-1	ASSLAAGGRTDTQY
TRBJ2-7	TRBV7-8	ASSFSTVYEQY
TRBJ1-5	TRBV3-1/TRBV3-2	ASSQGGDQPQH
TRBJ1-2	TRBV28	ASSGGRGASYGYT
TRBJ1-2	TRBV9	ASSVSRQGAIGYT
TRBJ1-1	TRBV3-1/TRBV3-2	ASRDTSGSAF
TRBJ2-5	TRBV3-1/TRBV3-2	ASSHSVLGTDETQY
TRBJ2-3	TRBV5-1	ASSPGTSGGISTDTQY
TRBJ1-2	TRBV11-2	ASRRTGNYGYT
TRBJ1-4	TRBV6-1	ASSERGRGANEKLF
TRBJ2-2	TRBV11-3	ASNNGGAGELF
TRBJ1-1	TRBV5-8	ASSLAYSTEAF
TRBJ2-7	TRBV4-1	ASSRASGTESYEQY
TRBJ1-1	TRBV4-2	ASSQPGTGAAEAF
TRBJ1-4	TRBV6-5	ASRRGQHNEKLF
TRBJ1-2	TRBV30	AWSVQAGYGYT
TRBJ1-5	TRBV19	ASRPVQGNPPQH
TRBJ2-7	TRBV4-1	ASSQEGDYAYYEQY
TRBJ2-5	TRBV27	ASSFDAGGQETQY
TRBJ2-1	TRBV18	ASSPLAGGDNEQF
TRBJ2-5	TRBV7-9	ASSLVRASGYQETQY
TRBJ2-7	TRBV7-9	ASSLRQGDSYEQY
TRBJ2-3	TRBV4-1	ASSPSGSPTDTQY
TRBJ2-3	TRBV7-3	ASSSTSGGAYTQY
TRBJ2-7	TRBV12-3/TRBV12-4	ASSLGGNSEQY
TRBJ2-7	TRBV29-1	SAGGARGYEQY
TRBJ2-5	TRBV27	ASSHLAGGEETQY
TRBJ1-4	TRBV30	AWNRGPGEKLF
TRBJ1-1	TRBV27	ASSWDRELVTEAF